This is a list of T cell receptor beta chains from one sample in a study of blood T cell repertoires in COVID-19. Some clones are missing from TCRdb's copy, which holds only in-frame ones; the method was immunoSEQ multiplex PCR. The sample lists about 170,000 clones; over 75% were seen once. Sequencing was carried out using PBMCs or T cells enriched from blood (not recorded which). These receptors came from a young woman who had recovered from COVID-19. Both conserved end residues are part of each CDR3. A D gene is named only where the DNA matches it firmly. Some rows have no size entry. The others give once, few or many, or a class for an expanded clone.

D gene: TRBD2; V gene: TRBV9; J gene: TRBJ2-1; clone size: NA; CDR3 protein: CASSVGFGTSGSGADNEQFF; CDR3 DNA: TGTGCCAGCAGCGTAGGCTTCGGGACTAGCGGGAGTGGGGCTGACAATGAGCAGTTCTTC
D gene: TRBD2; V gene: TRBV28; J gene: TRBJ2-7; clone size: few; CDR3 protein: CASSLVAGGYIYEQYF; CDR3 DNA: TGTGCCAGCAGTTTAGTAGCGGGAGGTTACATATACGAGCAGTACTTC
D gene: NA; V gene: TRBV19; J gene: TRBJ1-1; clone size: NA; CDR3 protein: CASSWSRGAKSNTEAFF; CDR3 DNA: TGTGCCAGTAGTTGGTCGCGGGGGGCCAAGTCGAACACTGAAGCTTTCTTT
D gene: TRBD2; V gene: TRBV29-1; J gene: TRBJ2-3; clone size: NA; CDR3 protein: CSTSGRPDTQYF; CDR3 DNA: TGCAGCACTAGCGGGAGACCAGATACGCAGTATTTT
D gene: NA; V gene: TRBV11-3; J gene: TRBJ2-5; clone size: NA; CDR3 protein: CASRVGVQTTRETQYF; CDR3 DNA: TGTGCCAGCAGAGTTGGGGTTCAGACTACTCGGGAGACCCAGTACTTC
D gene: TRBD2; V gene: TRBV3-1/TRBV3-2; J gene: TRBJ2-3; clone size: NA; CDR3 protein: CASSQEVAGALTDTQYF; CDR3 DNA: TGTGCCAGCAGCCAAGAGGTAGCGGGAGCCCTCACAGATACGCAGTATTTT
D gene: TRBD2; V gene: TRBV28; J gene: TRBJ2-7; clone size: few; CDR3 protein: CASSQRTSGSYEQYF; CDR3 DNA: TGTGCCAGCAGCCAAAGGACTAGCGGGAGTTACGAGCAGTACTTC
D gene: TRBD2; V gene: TRBV27; J gene: TRBJ2-3; clone size: NA; CDR3 protein: CASSLEGLAEIPPDTQYF; CDR3 DNA: TGTGCCAGCAGTTTAGAGGGACTAGCGGAAATACCCCCAGATACGCAGTATTTT
D gene: TRBD1; V gene: TRBV7-6; J gene: TRBJ2-1; clone size: NA; CDR3 protein: CASSLPPGQGNEQFF; CDR3 DNA: TGTGCCAGCAGCTTACCCCCGGGACAGGGAAATGAGCAGTTCTTC
D gene: TRBD2; V gene: TRBV19; J gene: TRBJ2-3; clone size: NA; CDR3 protein: CASTRFGGRADTQYF; CDR3 DNA: TGTGCCAGTACTCGATTTGGCGGGAGAGCAGATACGCAGTATTTT
D gene: NA; V gene: TRBV10-3; J gene: TRBJ1-3; clone size: NA; CDR3 protein: CAISETQGNTIYF; CDR3 DNA: TGTGCCATCAGTGAAACACAAGGAAACACCATATATTTT
D gene: NA; V gene: TRBV5-3; J gene: TRBJ1-4; clone size: NA; CDR3 protein: CARSGVDGDNEKLFF; CDR3 DNA: TGTGCCAGAAGTGGAGTCGACGGGGATAATGAAAAACTGTTTTTT